This T cell receptor (beta chain) was sequenced during a study of CD8 T cells in Susac syndrome. The CDR3 length is 18 residues. Germline V gene sequence: CDR1 SEHNR, CDR2 FQNEAQ (reference sequence). V was shortened by 4 bases and J by 1 base, with 20 bases between the two germline ends. Random hexamers served to reverse transcribe about 0.45 to 1 ug RNA. TCRdb re-derived calls from the immunoSEQ multiplex PCR reads in MiXCR, one entry per CDR3 protein. The sample holds hundreds of thousands of distinct CDR3 sequences; 90% to 96% are singletons and the top ten take approximately 0.1%. The sample comprised CD4+ T cells from PBMCs. This clonotype was sampled from a human donor with Susac syndrome. The chain couples TRBV7-9 to TRBJ2-1, with D possibly being TRBD2 (6 bases). CDR3 protein: CASSSIGRAGPSYNEQFF. As DNA, the CDR3 is TGTGCCAGCAGCTCCATTGGGCGAGCGGGCCCATCCTACAATGAGCAGTTCTTC. Full variable domain (missing parts from reference TRBV7-9 and TRBJ2-1): DTGVSQNPRHKITKRGQNVTFRCDPISEHNRLYWYRQTLGQGPEFLTYFQNEAQLEKSRLLSDRFSAERPKGSFSTLEIQRTEQGDSAMYLCASSSIGRAGPSYNEQFFGPGTRLTVL.